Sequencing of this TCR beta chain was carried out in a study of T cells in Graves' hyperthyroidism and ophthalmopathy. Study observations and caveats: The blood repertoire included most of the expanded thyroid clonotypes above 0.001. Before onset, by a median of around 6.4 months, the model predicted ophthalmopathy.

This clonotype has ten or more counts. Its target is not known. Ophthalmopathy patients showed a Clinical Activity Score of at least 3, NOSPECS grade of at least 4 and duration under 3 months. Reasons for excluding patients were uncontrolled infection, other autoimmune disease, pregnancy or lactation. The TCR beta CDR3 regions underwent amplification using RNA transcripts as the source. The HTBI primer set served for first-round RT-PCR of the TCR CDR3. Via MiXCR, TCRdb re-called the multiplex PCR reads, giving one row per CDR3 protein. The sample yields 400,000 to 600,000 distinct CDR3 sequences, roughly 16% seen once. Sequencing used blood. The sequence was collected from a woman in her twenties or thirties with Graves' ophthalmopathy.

The DNA for the CDR3 is TGTGCCAGCAGTCCAGTCGAAAACATTCAGTACTTC. Its protein is CASSPVENIQYF. The chain couples TRBV2 to TRBJ2-4; D unresolved. Trimming cost V 5 bases and J 5 bases, with 7 bases left between them. Germline CDR1 reads SNHLY; CDR2 reads FYNNEI. This CDR3 has 12 amino acids.